This TCR beta chain comes out of a study of a mutant IDH1 vaccine in newly diagnosed glioma. About the study: The study started vaccination 4-6 weeks after radiotherapy alone, or with temozolomide cycles. It was at week 35 that visit V12 occurred, and at week 47 that visit V13 did. Pretreatment consisted of radiotherapy, temozolomide, or both, with most receiving both. General observations from the study: Evidence of vaccine-induced immune responses was documented in nearly 95% of patients.

Per the germline V gene, CDR1 is MNHEY and CDR2 is SMNVEV (reference sequence). V was cut by 2 bases and J by 8 bases, with 14 bases left in between. The CDR3 loop spans 14 amino acids. Clones were sequenced by immunoSEQ multiplex PCR, and TCRdb holds only the in-frame ones, with some missing. The data show tens of thousands of clones, around three quarters seen once. Stated time point: week 35, safety follow-up. With topical imiquimod, each dose of the vaccine consisted of 300 ug of mutant IDH1 20-mer peptide. Concerning this clone: The antigen remains undetermined.

The sequence was collected from a man in his fifties or sixties with glioma. Source: PBMCs, taken from a glioma patient whose treatment included an IDH1 peptide vaccine. V gene TRBV27 combines with J gene TRBJ2-3; D is unclear. DNA for the CDR3: TGTGCCAGCAGTTTACAAGGTAGTCCAAGTACGCAGTATTTT. It codes for CASSLQGSPSTQYF.